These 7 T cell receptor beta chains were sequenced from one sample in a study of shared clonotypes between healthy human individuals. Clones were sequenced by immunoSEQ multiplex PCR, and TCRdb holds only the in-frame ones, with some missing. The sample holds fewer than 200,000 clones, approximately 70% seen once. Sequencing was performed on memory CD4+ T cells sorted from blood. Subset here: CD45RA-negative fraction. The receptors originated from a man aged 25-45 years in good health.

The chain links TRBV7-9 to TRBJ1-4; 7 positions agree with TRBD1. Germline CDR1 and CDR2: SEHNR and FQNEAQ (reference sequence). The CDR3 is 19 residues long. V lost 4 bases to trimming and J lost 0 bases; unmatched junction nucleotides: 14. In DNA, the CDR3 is TGTGCCAGCAGCTCGAGGCCGGGACAGCTTAACCCAACTAATGAAAAACTGTTTTTT. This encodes CASSSRPGQLNPTNEKLFF.

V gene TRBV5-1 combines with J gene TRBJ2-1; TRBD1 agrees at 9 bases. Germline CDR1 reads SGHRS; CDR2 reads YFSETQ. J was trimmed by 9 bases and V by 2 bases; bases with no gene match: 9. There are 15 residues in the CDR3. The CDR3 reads CASSLAGQGYGEQFF. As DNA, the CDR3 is TGCGCCAGCAGCTTAGCGGGACAGGGATACGGTGAGCAGTTCTTC.

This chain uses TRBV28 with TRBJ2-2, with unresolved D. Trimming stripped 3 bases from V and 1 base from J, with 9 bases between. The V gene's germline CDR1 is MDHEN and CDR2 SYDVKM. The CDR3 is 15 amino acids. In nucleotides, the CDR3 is TGTGCCAGCAGTTTCGGAACTAAGAACACCGGGGAGCTGTTTTTT. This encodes CASSFGTKNTGELFF.

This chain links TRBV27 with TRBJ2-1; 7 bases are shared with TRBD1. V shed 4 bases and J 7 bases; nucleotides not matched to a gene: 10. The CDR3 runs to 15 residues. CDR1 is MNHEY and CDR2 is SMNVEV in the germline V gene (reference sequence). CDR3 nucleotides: TGTGCCAGCAGTTCAACAGGGGTCGTTGGTAATGAGCAGTTCTTC. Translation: CASSSTGVVGNEQFF.

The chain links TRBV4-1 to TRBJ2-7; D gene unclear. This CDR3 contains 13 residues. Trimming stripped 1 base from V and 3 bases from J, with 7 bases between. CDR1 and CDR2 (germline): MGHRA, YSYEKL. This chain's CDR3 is CASSQGIYYEQYF. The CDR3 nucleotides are TGCGCCAGCAGCCAAGGAATTTACTACGAGCAGTACTTC.

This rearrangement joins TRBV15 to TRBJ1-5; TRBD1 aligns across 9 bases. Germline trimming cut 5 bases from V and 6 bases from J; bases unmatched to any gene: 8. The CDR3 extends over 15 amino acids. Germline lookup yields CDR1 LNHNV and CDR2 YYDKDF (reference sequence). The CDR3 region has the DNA TGTGCCACCAGCGAAGACAGGGGGTTGGGTCAGCCCCAGCATTTT. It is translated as CATSEDRGLGQPQHF.

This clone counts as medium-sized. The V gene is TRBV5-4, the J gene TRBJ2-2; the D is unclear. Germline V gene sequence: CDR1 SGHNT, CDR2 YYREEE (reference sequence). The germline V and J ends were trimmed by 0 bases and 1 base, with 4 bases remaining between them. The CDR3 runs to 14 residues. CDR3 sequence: CASSLGLNTGELFF. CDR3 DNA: TGTGCCAGCAGCTTGGGACTGAACACCGGGGAGCTGTTTTTT.